This is a list of T cell receptor beta chains from one sample in a study of T cell repertoires in cytomegalovirus infection. No antigen has been identified for these receptors. A single record per CDR3 protein comes from TCRdb applying MiXCR to the reads. The table has 300,000 to 400,000 distinct CDR3 sequences, 25% seen once. Sequences were derived from cultured PBMCs, sampled from culture after CMV antigen stimulation. Receptors originate from a human donor in good health (CMV status not recorded). Some clones in this sample may be carry-over from other donors' samples. The CDR3 runs from the conserved cysteine through the conserved F or W. Fields, in order: V gene, clone size, J gene, D gene, CDR3 DNA, CDR3 protein. The D gene is left open where the match is weak. Clone size is stated in some rows and not others, as once, few, many or a class when expanded.

>TRBV20-1|few|TRBJ1-2|-
TGCAGTGGCAGCGAGGGCTCCTATGGCTACACCTTC
CSGSEGSYGYTF
>TRBV7-9|few|TRBJ2-2|TRBD2
TGTGCCAGCAGCTTAGAAGAGACTAGCGGCACCGGGGAGCTGTTTTTT
CASSLEETSGTGELFF
>TRBV19|-|TRBJ1-4|-
TGTGCCAGTACCGGGACCTACCCAACCGATGAAAAACTGTTTTTT
CASTGTYPTDEKLFF
>TRBV7-2|many|TRBJ2-1|TRBD2
TGTGCCAGCAGCTTACTCGGGAGGCGGAATGAGCAGTTCTTC
CASSLLGRRNEQFF
>TRBV5-4|-|TRBJ1-5|-
TGTGCCAGCAGCTTGGCTGGGGGTAGGCAGCCCCAGCATTTT
CASSLAGGRQPQHF
>TRBV7-2|many|TRBJ2-1|TRBD2
TGTGCCAGCAGCCTTAGAGTAGGGGCTAGCGGGAGGTTGACTGGTCCGTTCTTC
CASSLRVGASGRLTGPFF
>TRBV7-2|many|TRBJ1-2|-
TGTGCCAGCAGCCAGGCGTTTGGGCGTCGGGGAGCTAACTATGGCTACACCTTC
CASSQAFGRRGANYGYTF
>TRBV6-2/TRBV6-3|few|TRBJ1-1|-
TGTGCCAGCAGTTACGGATCTTTGGTTCCGGAAGCTCCCTTT
CASSYGSLVPEAPF
>TRBV7-9|many|TRBJ2-1|TRBD2
TGTGCCAGCAGCTCAAACCCGGGACTAGCGGGGAAGTATGAGCAGTTCTTC
CASSSNPGLAGKYEQFF
>TRBV6-2/TRBV6-3|-|TRBJ2-5|TRBD2
TGTGCCAGCACCAACTCGGGGGGGGGTCAAGAGACCCAGTACTTC
CASTNSGGGQETQYF
>TRBV7-7|medium-sized|TRBJ2-2|-
TGTGCTAGCAGCCCAGGGACCCCGAACACCGGGGAGCTGTTTTTT
CASSPGTPNTGELFF